This TCR beta chain was identified in a study of OX40 agonist ivuxolimab in advanced cancers. Findings and limits, study-wide: Among the lowest peripheral clonal expansion occurred in 0.1-3.0 mg/kg partial responders. CD8+ T cells averaged more expanded clones than CD4+. Certain nonresponding patients likewise had low normalized T-cell clonal expansion.

Turning to this clone: As yet, its antigen is unknown.

V trimming: 6 bases; J trimming: 2 bases; junction bases outside the gene matches: 4. CDR1 MNHEY and CDR2 SVGAGI come from the germline V gene. The CDR3 is made up of 15 amino acids. Individuals having autoimmune disease history or systemic immunosuppression were not enrolled. Assay used: immunoSEQ multiplex PCR; TCRdb lists only in-frame clones, some missing. The sample holds tens of thousands of clones, 89% seen once. The receptor was derived from an adult with an advanced solid tumor such as melanoma, head and neck, liver or kidney cancer. The V and J genes are TRBV6-5 and TRBJ1-5; 10 nucleotides line up with TRBD1. Here the sequenced sample was CD4+ or CD8+ T cells sorted from blood, taken in a trial of the OX40 agonist ivuxolimab. Here the CDR3 reads CASRPTGGRNQPQHF. The CDR3 DNA reads TGTGCCAGCAGGCCGACAGGGGGCCGCAATCAGCCCCAGCATTTT.